This T cell receptor beta chain was profiled in a study of PD-L1 blockade in urothelial cancer. Study information: Chemotherapy regimens numbering 0 to 3 had been given to patients. The study recovered a median of 141,255 T cells per blood sample.

From germline, CDR1 is MNHEY and CDR2 SVGAGI. The CDR3 runs 13 residues. The V gene lost 0 bases and the J gene lost 4 bases, with 6 bases spanning the gap. The time point denotes: pretreatment peripheral blood. Templates that were synthetic TCR analogs were spiked into each PCR. Sequencing was performed with immunoSEQ multiplex PCR; in TCRdb, only in-frame clones are kept and a portion is missing. The sample shows approximately 90,000 clones, nearly 90% of them seen only once. The material sequenced was PBMCs, taken around atezolizumab (anti-PD-L1) treatment. The chain combines TRBV6-5 with TRBJ1-1; D remains unclear. This clonotype was obtained from a man in his sixties with urothelial cancer. The CDR3: CASSYSRATEAFF. In DNA, the CDR3 is TGTGCCAGCAGTTACTCGAGGGCCACTGAAGCTTTCTTT.